This TCR beta chain was found in a study of T cells in Graves' hyperthyroidism and ophthalmopathy. CDR3 length: 15 residues. The germline CDR1 and CDR2 sequences are SNHLY and FYNNEI. TCR beta CDR3 regions were amplified from RNA. First-round RT-PCR of the TCR CDR3 relied on the HTBI primer set. MiXCR, applied by TCRdb to the multiplex PCR reads, yields one record per CDR3 protein. The data contain about 500,000 distinct CDR3 sequences, 40% to 50% of them singletons. Researchers barred patients who had uncontrolled infection, other autoimmune disease, pregnancy or lactation. Diagnoses rested on clinical symptoms, serum thyroxine and TRAb, thyroid ultrasound and orbital computed tomography. Findings of the study overall: The model made its ophthalmopathy prediction, and onset followed a median approximately 6 months later. The majority of expanded thyroid clonotypes above 0.001 also appeared in blood.

Of note for this clonotype: Its antigen is still unknown. The junction departs from germline at one end; a sequencing error may be responsible.

This chain connects TRBV2 to TRBJ2-2; possibly TRBD2 for D (5 bases). This receptor was identified in an adult woman with Graves' disease, either hyperthyroidism or ophthalmopathy (not recorded which). Sequencing was performed on peripheral blood or thyroid tissue (not recorded which). CDR3 in amino acids: CASSGTFGVTGELLF. CDR3 nucleotides: TGTGCCAGCAGTGGGACCTTCGGGGTGACCGGGGAGCTGCTTTTT. The whole variable domain, remainder taken from reference TRBV2 and TRBJ2-2, is EPEVTQTPSHQVTQMGQEVILRCVPISNHLYFYWYRQILGQKVEFLVSFYNNEISEKSEIFDDQFSVERPDGSNFTLKIRSTKLEDSAMYFCASSGTFGVTGELLFGEGSRLTVL.